The T cell receptor beta chain under discussion was sequenced for a study of cytomegalovirus exposure and HLA in healthy donors. The PCR used 60 Vbeta and 13 Jbeta primers. Per the original data handling: A follow-up analysis tallied tens of millions of unique TCR beta chains, roughly 11 million shared. Some clones are missing from TCRdb's copy, which holds only in-frame ones; the method was immunoSEQ multiplex PCR. That table gives V, J and clone size, and the DNA gave D and trimming. The table has fewer than 250,000 clones, 65% to 80% seen once. Germline lookup yields CDR1 SNHLY and CDR2 FYNNEI. V dropped 9 bases and J dropped 13; count of bases not matched to a gene: 20. This CDR3 region has 14 residues.

Sequencing input: PBMCs. This clonotype originated in a girl aged 2 to 9 in good health and CMV-seronegative. This chain uses TRBV2 with TRBJ1-1; 7 nucleotides align to TRBD1. In nucleotides, the CDR3 is TGTGCCAGTCGGGACGATACAGGGGCTTCCACGTTTTTCTTT. Its translation is CASRDDTGASTFFF.